These 30 T cell receptor beta chains came from one sample sequenced in a study of T-cell reconstitution after alpha-beta-depleted transplantation in children. Unique molecular identifiers were used to barcode this TCRbeta library. MiXCR, run by TCRdb on the PCR reads, gives a single entry per CDR3 protein. The sample has about 900,000 distinct CDR3 sequences, about 26% seen once; the top ten hold 25% to 35%. The sequencing here drew on PBMCs, mostly from graft donor cells, taken 360 days after TCRalphabeta/CD19-depleted stem cell transplant. These receptors all stem from a boy in the first two years of life who had a stem cell transplant for SCID, so the T cells may come from the graft donor.

V is TRBV27 and J is TRBJ2-7; TRBD2 aligns across 7 bases. CDR1 is MNHEY and CDR2 is SMNVEV in the germline V gene (reference sequence). J gave up 5 bases and V 3 bases, and 13 bases lay outside the gene matches. This CDR3 contains 16 residues. This CDR3 is CASSFVAGSHWDEQYF. The CDR3 bases are TGTGCCAGCAGTTTCGTAGCGGGCTCCCATTGGGACGAGCAGTACTTC.

The chain links TRBV11-3 to TRBJ2-1; D perhaps matches TRBD1 (6 bases). The CDR3 is 15 residues long. Between the trimmed V and J ends, which lost 4 bases and 5 bases, there was a span of 15 bases. CDR1 SGHNT and CDR2 YENEEA come from the germline V gene. The CDR3 DNA is TGTGCCAGCAGCTCCTGGGGGACACCTGACAATGAGCAGTTCTTC. It yields the protein CASSSWGTPDNEQFF.

The chain joins TRBV12-3 or TRBV12-4 to TRBJ2-1; the D gene is possibly TRBD1 (6 bases). The V end was cut by 9 bases, the J end by 4 bases, with 16 bases between. The CDR3 extends over 14 amino acids. The DNA of the CDR3 is TGTGCCAGTACCGGGACACTGAATTACAATGAGCAGTTCTTC. Translated: CASTGTLNYNEQFF.

This rearrangement joins TRBV6-1 to TRBJ2-5; 9 nucleotides align to TRBD2. CDR1 is MNHNS and CDR2 is SASEGT in the germline V gene. With 6 bases clipped from V and 5 bases from J, the junction kept 7 bases outside the gene matches. The length of the CDR3 is 14 residues. This CDR3 reads CASRQGGGAETQYF. CDR3 bases: TGTGCCAGCAGGCAAGGCGGGGGGGCGGAGACCCAGTACTTC.

This chain joins TRBV5-5 and TRBJ2-7; tentatively, D is TRBD1 (5 bases). The V end was cut by 5 bases, the J end by 4 bases, with 10 bases between. Germline V gives CDR1 SGHKS, CDR2 YYEKEE (reference sequence). There are 12 residues in the CDR3. DNA for the CDR3: TGTGCCAGCAGGGCTCCAGGGTACGAGCAGTACTTC. This encodes CASRAPGYEQYF.

This clonotype turned up a few times. The chain couples TRBV12-3 or TRBV12-4 to TRBJ2-1; D unresolved. V was clipped by 5 bases and J by 4 bases, with 18 bases between them. The CDR3 length is 16 residues. The CDR3 nucleotides are TGTGCCAGCAGTCCCGACTTGATGGGGTTTTACAATGAGCAGTTCTTC. As protein: CASSPDLMGFYNEQFF.

This clonotype was detected a few times. The genes are TRBV12-3 or TRBV12-4 and TRBJ2-7; 7 bases line up with TRBD1. Trimming at V came to 6 bases and at J to 6 bases, leaving 14 bases not matched to a gene. This CDR3 contains 15 residues. The CDR3 reads CASSKSGTDILEQYF. Written as DNA, the CDR3 is TGTGCCAGCAGCAAAAGTGGGACAGACATCCTCGAGCAGTACTTC.

The chain employs TRBV19 and TRBJ2-1; perhaps D is TRBD1 or TRBD2 (5 bases each). Per germline, CDR1 LNHDA and CDR2 SQIVND (reference sequence). The V end was cut by 5 bases, the J end by 7 bases, with 18 bases between. This CDR3 has 15 amino acids. Here the CDR3 reads CASSLYRGRLNEQFF. The CDR3 DNA reads as TGTGCCAGTAGTCTCTACCGGGGACGTCTTAATGAGCAGTTCTTC.

The CDR3 sequence is CASSPERVTYEQYF. The CDR3 coding sequence is TGTGCCAGCTCACCAGAGCGGGTTACCTACGAGCAGTACTTC. The rearrangement uses TRBV18 and TRBJ2-7; tentatively, D is TRBD2 (6 bases). V was trimmed by 2 bases and J by 2 bases, leaving 10 bases between them. Germline loops: CDR1 KGHSH, CDR2 LQKENI. This CDR3 region has 14 residues.

The chain uses TRBV12-3 or TRBV12-4 and TRBJ2-7, with 9 bases aligning to TRBD1. The CDR3 consists of 15 residues. Trimming took 6 bases from V and 5 from J; bases not matched to a gene: 11. The CDR3 sequence is CASSPPGTGYDEQYF. The CDR3 DNA reads TGTGCCAGCAGCCCTCCCGGGACAGGGTACGACGAGCAGTACTTC.

This clonotype was detected only a few times. The junction does not match germline at one end; this may be a read error. The chain joins TRBV20-1 to TRBJ2-3, with D perhaps TRBD1 or TRBD2 (7 bases each). CDR1 and CDR2 (germline): DFQATT, SNEGSKA (reference sequence). The CDR3 is 14 amino acids. CDR3 loop: CSAREGRGPDTQYF. The CDR3 DNA is TGCAGTGCCAGAGAGGGGAGGGGGCCAGATACGCAGTATTTT.

This rearrangement joins TRBV2 to TRBJ2-1; D might be TRBD1 (6 bases). V shed 6 bases and J shed 5 bases, with 17 bases lying between them. Looked up from germline, CDR1 is SNHLY and CDR2 is FYNNEI. This CDR3 is 15 amino acids long. The CDR3 sequence: CASSAGQLPNNEQFF. Here the CDR3 DNA reads TGTGCCAGCAGCGCTGGACAGTTGCCCAACAATGAGCAGTTCTTC.

The rearrangement joins TRBV12-3 or TRBV12-4 to TRBJ2-5; 11 nucleotides line up with TRBD1. The junction had 7 bases not matched to a gene; V was cut back by 5 bases and J by 5 bases. CDR3 length: 15 amino acids. The CDR3 protein is CASSLGTGGGETQYF. DNA for the CDR3: TGTGCCAGCAGTCTAGGGACAGGGGGTGGGGAGACCCAGTACTTC.

J is TRBJ2-7 and V is TRBV27, with 10 bases that match TRBD1. The CDR3 is 14 amino acids. The germline V gene has CDR1 MNHEY and CDR2 SMNVEV (reference sequence). Germline trimming cut 5 bases from V and 5 bases from J; bases unmatched to any gene: 6. The DNA for the CDR3 is TGTGCCAGCAGTCGTCGGGACAGGGGCCACGAGCAGTACTTC. Protein: CASSRRDRGHEQYF.

The chain combines TRBV24-1 with TRBJ2-2; TRBD2 is a possible D gene (6 bases). V lost 3 bases, J lost 5 bases, and 12 bases lay in between. CDR1 is KGHDR and CDR2 is SFDVKD in the germline V gene. The CDR3 is made up of 15 amino acids. This chain's CDR3 is CATSDMPGRTGELFF. The CDR3 coding sequence is TGTGCCACCAGTGATATGCCAGGGAGGACCGGGGAGCTGTTTTTT.

In its sample, this clonotype was seen many times. The V gene is TRBV24-1, the J gene TRBJ1-1, with D uncertain. This CDR3 comprises 15 residues. Germline V gives CDR1 KGHDR, CDR2 SFDVKD. V gave up 2 bases and J gave up 1 base, with 10 bases separating them. The CDR3 sequence: CATSDSYDGNTEAFF. The CDR3, as DNA: TGTGCCACCAGTGATTCGTACGACGGGAACACTGAAGCTTTCTTT.

The chain uses TRBV28 and TRBJ2-5, with D perhaps given as TRBD1 or TRBD2 (6 bases each). Germline CDR1 is MDHEN and CDR2 is SYDVKM. Deletions cut 6 bases from V and 8 bases from J, with 13 bases between. The CDR3 consists of 12 residues. The CDR3 bases are TGTGCCAGCAGCTTCTGGGGGGCCACCCAGTACTTC. It yields the protein CASSFWGATQYF.

The chain carries TRBV7-2 and TRBJ1-5; possibly TRBD1 for D (5 bases). V lost 7 bases, J lost 5 bases, and 15 bases lay in between. Germline CDR1 and CDR2: SGHTA and FQGNSA. The CDR3 is 14 residues long. CDR3 nucleotide sequence: TGTGCCAGCACGCCAGGGAAGTTGGATCAGCCCCAGCATTTT. It codes for CASTPGKLDQPQHF.

The table lists this clonotype with a few counts. The V gene is TRBV20-1, the J gene TRBJ2-3; the D is unclear. CDR3 size: 11 residues. Trimming cost V 2 bases and J 5 bases, with 5 bases left between them. The germline CDR1 and CDR2 sequences are DFQATT and SNEGSKA (reference sequence). CDR3 nucleotide sequence: TGCAGTGCTAGAACAGTAGATACGCAGTATTTT. Translating gives CSARTVDTQYF.

The gene calls are TRBV4-3 and TRBJ2-2, with D possibly matching TRBD2 (6 bases). From germline, CDR1 is LGHNA and CDR2 YSLEER. CDR3 length: 15 residues. Trimming removed 3 bases at V and 7 bases at J, with 15 bases between. The CDR3 DNA reads as TGCGCCAGCAGCCACCAAGTGTGGGGGGTCGGGGAGCTGTTTTTT. Translating it yields CASSHQVWGVGELFF.

This chain uses TRBV28 with TRBJ2-1; 7 nucleotides line up with TRBD1. The trim removed 6 bases at V and 8 bases at J, leaving 13 bases unmatched. The V gene's germline CDR1 is MDHEN and CDR2 SYDVKM. The CDR3 has 15 residues. The CDR3 reads CASRLARGTAYEQFF. CDR3 in DNA: TGTGCCAGCAGACTCGCTAGGGGGACAGCGTATGAGCAGTTCTTC.

This clonotype was counted a few times. The rearrangement uses TRBV19 and TRBJ2-1; D is undetermined. V was pared by 10 bases and J by 4 bases, with 17 bases between. The CDR3 is 14 amino acids. Germline V gene lookup returns CDR1 LNHDA and CDR2 SQIVND (reference sequence). The CDR3 reads CATKVLITYNEQFF. In DNA, the CDR3 is TGTGCCACCAAGGTCCTAATAACATACAATGAGCAGTTCTTC.

This clonotype was picked up a small number of times. V usage is TRBV12-3 or TRBV12-4 and J usage is TRBJ1-2; 11 bases align to TRBD1. The V segment lost 7 bases and the J segment 7 bases; nucleotides outside the gene matches: 8. The CDR3 spans 14 residues. The CDR3 DNA is TGTGCCAGCATCCCCACAGGACAGGGGGCTGGCTACACCTTC. Translated: CASIPTGQGAGYTF.

V and J are TRBV18 and TRBJ2-1, with D perhaps matching TRBD2 (6 bases). CDR1 is KGHSH and CDR2 is LQKENI in the germline V gene. The CDR3 sequence is 13 residues long. Trimming removed 3 bases at V and 7 bases at J, with 10 bases between. CDR3 sequence (DNA): TGTGCCAGCTCACCCAGGACTAATAATGAGCAGTTCTTC. It specifies CASSPRTNNEQFF. Full variable domain (remainder filled in from reference TRBV18 and TRBJ2-1): NAGVMQNPRHLVRRRGQEARLRCSPMKGHSHVYWYRQLPEEGLKFMVYLQKENIIDESGMPKERFSAEFPKEGPSILRIQQVVRGDSAAYFCASSPRTNNEQFFGPGTRLTVL.

The chain carries TRBV7-2 and TRBJ2-4; D may be TRBD2 (5 bases). The CDR3 is 14 amino acids. V gave up 5 bases and J gave up 8 bases, with 16 bases separating them. Per germline, CDR1 SGHTA and CDR2 FQGNSA. CDR3 coding DNA: TGTGCCAGCAGCAGGGAGAGGAGATCGTACATTCAGTACTTC. It codes for CASSRERRSYIQYF.

The chain uses TRBV29-1 and TRBJ1-1, with 7 nucleotides matching TRBD1. Losses at the gene ends were 8 bases for V and 5 bases for J; bases not matched to a gene: 8. In germline, CDR1 is SQVTM, CDR2 ANQGSEA. The CDR3 has 12 residues. The chain's CDR3 is CSTGDRNTEAFF. The CDR3 DNA reads TGCAGCACCGGGGACAGAAATACTGAAGCTTTCTTT.

The table lists this clonotype with many counts. The chain couples TRBV6-5 to TRBJ2-1; possible D gene TRBD1, 7 bases. This CDR3 is built from 11 residues. Trimming removed 4 bases at V and 10 bases at J, with 8 bases between. CDR1 MNHEY and CDR2 SVGAGI come from the germline V gene. The CDR3 spells CASSSGGEQFF. The CDR3 DNA reads TGTGCCAGCAGTTCAGGGGGGGAGCAGTTCTTC.

The DNA for the CDR3 is TGTGCCAGCAGTTTCCGGGACGGAGACACAGATACGCAGTATTTT. Amino acids: CASSFRDGDTDTQYF. This chain uses TRBV28 with TRBJ2-3, with D perhaps matching TRBD1 or TRBD2 (5 bases each). Looked up from germline, CDR1 is MDHEN and CDR2 is SYDVKM. Trimming shortened V by 3 bases and J by 2 bases, and 12 bases separated the two germline ends. This CDR3 comprises 15 residues. The variable domain in full, completed from reference TRBV28 and TRBJ2-3, reads DVKVTQSSRYLVKRTGEKVFLECVQDMDHENMFWYRQDPGLGLRLIYFSYDVKMKEKGDIPEGYSVSREKKERFSLILESASTNQTSMYLCASSFRDGDTDTQYFGPGTRLTVL.

The chain is built from TRBV7-9 and TRBJ2-1, with D possibly being TRBD1 or TRBD2 (5 bases each). Trimming stripped 1 base from V and 9 bases from J, with 13 bases between. Germline V gives CDR1 SEHNR, CDR2 FQNEAQ (reference sequence). The CDR3 is made up of 14 amino acids. The chain's CDR3 is CASSLVLGRVEQFF. CDR3 DNA: TGTGCCAGCAGCTTAGTCTTGGGGCGGGTTGAGCAGTTCTTC.

This clonotype was observed a few times. This chain uses TRBV20-1 with TRBJ2-5, with D possibly TRBD2 on 5 matching bases. Germline CDR1 and CDR2: DFQATT and SNEGSKA (reference sequence). V dropped 0 bases and J dropped 2 bases, with 16 bases sitting between them. This CDR3 is 16 amino acids long. In DNA, the CDR3 is TGCAGTGCTAGAGATTTGAGGCTCCGCGGGCAAGAGACCCAGTACTTC. Its protein is CSARDLRLRGQETQYF.